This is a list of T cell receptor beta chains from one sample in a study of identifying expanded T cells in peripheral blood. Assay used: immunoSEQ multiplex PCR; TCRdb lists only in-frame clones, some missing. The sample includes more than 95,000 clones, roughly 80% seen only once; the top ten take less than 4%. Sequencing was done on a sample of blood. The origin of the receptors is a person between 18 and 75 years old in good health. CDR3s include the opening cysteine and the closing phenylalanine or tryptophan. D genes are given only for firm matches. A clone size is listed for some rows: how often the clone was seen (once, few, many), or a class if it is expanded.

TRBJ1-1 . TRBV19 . TGTGCCAGGCATCCCGAAGGGGAAGGAGGTCGAGCTTTCTTT CARHPEGEGGRAFF
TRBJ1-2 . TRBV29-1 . TGCAGCGTTGAAAGAGGGCAGGTACCTTCCTTC CSVERGQVPSF
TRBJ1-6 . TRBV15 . TGTGCCACCAGCAGGCCTCGGGCCGGGGGTCCACCCCTCCACTTT CATSRPRAGGPPLHF
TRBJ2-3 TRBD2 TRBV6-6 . TGTGCCAGCAGTCTGAGGCGGGGGGCTAGCACAGATACGCAGTATTTT CASSLRRGASTDTQYF
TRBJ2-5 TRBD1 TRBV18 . TGTGCCAGCTCCCTCGGACAGGGAGAGACCCAGTACTTC CASSLGQGETQYF
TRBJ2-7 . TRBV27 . TGTGCCAGCAGATATCGTTTTTCGAATCGCCCCTACGAGCAGTACTTC CASRYRFSNRPYEQYF
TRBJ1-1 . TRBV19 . TGTGCCAGTAGTTACGGGTTTTTCACTGAAGCTTTCTTT CASSYGFFTEAFF
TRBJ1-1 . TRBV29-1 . TGCAGCGTTGCCGGACGTCGGGGGGCTGAAGCTTTCTTT CSVAGRRGAEAFF
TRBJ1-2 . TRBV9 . TGTGCCAGCAGCGTAGGATTCCGGGGGATGAACTATGGCTACACCTTC CASSVGFRGMNYGYTF
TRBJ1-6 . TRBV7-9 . TGTGCCAGCAGCTTCCGGGACGGGAGTAATTCACCCCTCCACTTT CASSFRDGSNSPLHF
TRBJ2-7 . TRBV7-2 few TGTGCCAGCAGCTTAGGGAGCCCATACGAGCAGTACTTC CASSLGSPYEQYF
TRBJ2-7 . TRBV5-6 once TGTGCCAGCAGCTTGAGTGTAGCCCACGAGCAGTACTTC CASSLSVAHEQYF
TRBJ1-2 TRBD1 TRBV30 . TGTGCCTGGAGTGCAACAGGGGTAGGAGGCTACACCTTC CAWSATGVGGYTF
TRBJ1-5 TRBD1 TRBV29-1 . TGCAGCGTTGTGAAGGGGGCGGGTAATCAGCCCCAGCATTTT CSVVKGAGNQPQHF
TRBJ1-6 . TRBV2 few TGTGCCAGCGCAGAGGGGGAACCTTCACCCCTCCACTTT CASAEGEPSPLHF
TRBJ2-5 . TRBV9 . TGTGCCAGCAGCGTAGCTGGGGCATTCCAAGAGACCCAGTACTTC CASSVAGAFQETQYF
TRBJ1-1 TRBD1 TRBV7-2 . TGTGCCAGCAGCCGCTTTGCTGGACAGGTGAACACTGAAGCTTTCTTT CASSRFAGQVNTEAFF
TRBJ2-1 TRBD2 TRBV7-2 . TGTGCCAGCAGCTTAGGGCTAGCGGGGGGGGACAATGAGCAGTTCTTC CASSLGLAGGDNEQFF
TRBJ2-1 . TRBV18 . TGTGCCAGCTCATCGAGGCAGACCTTACAAAGTGAGCAGTTCTTC CASSSRQTLQSEQFF
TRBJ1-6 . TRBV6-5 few TGTGCCAGCAGTTACTCGCTCACAGGCAATTCACCCCTCCACTTT CASSYSLTGNSPLHF
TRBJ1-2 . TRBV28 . TGTGCCAGCAGTTTATCTCCAGGGTTGCATGGCTACACCTTC CASSLSPGLHGYTF
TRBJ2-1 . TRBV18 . TGTGCCAGCTCACCACCTCCCTCGGATATCAATGAGCAGTTCTTC CASSPPPSDINEQFF
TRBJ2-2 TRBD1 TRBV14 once TGTGCCAGCAGCCCCCGACAGGGAAGGAACACCGGGGAGCTGTTTTTT CASSPRQGRNTGELFF
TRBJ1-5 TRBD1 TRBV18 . TGTGCCAGCACACGGGACAGGGTGGAGCCCCAGCATTTT CASTRDRVEPQHF